This T cell receptor (beta chain) emerged from a study of blood T cells in healthy people across ages. Primers used in a second PCR of roughly 7 to 12 cycles were a sample-barcoded 5' primer and a J-beta primer mix. A single record per CDR3 protein comes from TCRdb applying MiXCR to the 5' RACE reads. Of hundreds of thousands of distinct CDR3 sequences listed, approximately 30% are singletons. There are 17 residues in the CDR3. The chain couples TRBV21-1 to TRBJ1-6; the D call TRBD1 from the table was never checked on the DNA. TRBV21-1 is given as a pseudogene. The sample taken for sequencing was blood. The TCR was taken from an elderly woman in good health. CDR3 loop: CASSKGASGAVNSPPHF. The CDR3 DNA reads as TGTGCCAGCAGCAAAGGAGCGTCAGGGGCGGTCAATTCACCCCCCCACTTT.